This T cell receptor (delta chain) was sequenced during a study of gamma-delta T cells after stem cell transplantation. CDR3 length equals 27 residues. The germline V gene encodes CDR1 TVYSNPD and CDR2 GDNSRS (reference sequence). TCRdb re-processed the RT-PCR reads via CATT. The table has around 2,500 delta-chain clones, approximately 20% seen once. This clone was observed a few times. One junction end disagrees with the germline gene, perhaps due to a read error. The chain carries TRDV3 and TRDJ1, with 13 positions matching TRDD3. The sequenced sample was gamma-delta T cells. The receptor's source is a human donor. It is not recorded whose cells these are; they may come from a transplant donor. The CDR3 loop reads CALRRLTWVFGLPTSTGGYGVTDKLIF. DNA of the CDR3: TGTGCCCTTAGGCGACTGACCTGGGTCTTTGGCCTTCCCACCAGTACTGGGGGATACGGGGTTACCGATAAACTCATCTTT.